The 7 T cell receptor beta chains listed next were all sequenced from one sample in a study of PD-1 blockade in mismatch repair-deficient tumors. Repertoires were generated with immunoSEQ multiplex PCR, while TCRdb's copy carries only in-frame clones and drops some. The profile shows 120,000 or so clones, 86% of them singletons. The sequences come from peripheral blood, collected 44 weeks after starting pembrolizumab. The receptor set was obtained from an adult with mismatch repair-deficient cancer.

The rearrangement uses TRBV27 and TRBJ2-5; 7 bases are a match to TRBD1. Germline values: CDR1 MNHEY, CDR2 SMNVEV (reference sequence). The CDR3 has 14 residues. The V segment lost 0 bases and the J segment 5 bases; nucleotides outside the gene matches: 3. The DNA of the CDR3 is TGTGCCAGCAGTTTATCCTACAGGGGTGAGACCCAGTACTTC. It yields the protein CASSLSYRGETQYF.

This chain links TRBV19 with TRBJ2-1; 9 nucleotides align to TRBD1. Losses at the gene ends were 5 bases for V and 7 bases for J; bases not matched to a gene: 12. The CDR3 runs 16 residues. CDR1 is LNHDA and CDR2 is SQIVND in the germline V gene (reference sequence). In nucleotides, the CDR3 is TGTGCCAGTAGTGTCACCGGGACAGGGATGAGGAATGAGCAGTTCTTC. Translated, it gives CASSVTGTGMRNEQFF.

This chain joins TRBV6-1 and TRBJ2-5; possible D gene TRBD2, 6 bases. The CDR3 runs 15 residues. The V end lost 4 bases, the J end lost 5 bases, and 17 bases lay between the germline ends. Germline V CDR1 and CDR2: MNHNS, SASEGT. CDR3 loop: CASSVGTPLVETQYF. The CDR3 coding sequence is TGTGCCAGCAGTGTGGGGACTCCCCTGGTGGAGACCCAGTACTTC.

This sequence joins TRBV7-9 and TRBJ2-6; 7 nucleotides agree with TRBD1. This CDR3 is 17 amino acids long. Germline-derived CDR1 and CDR2 are SEHNR and FQNEAQ (reference sequence). After removal of 1 base from V and 4 bases from J, the junction contained 7 bases not matched to a gene. CDR3 sequence: CASSLDKQGFGANVLTF. CDR3 nucleotide sequence: TGTGCCAGCAGCTTAGATAAACAGGGGTTCGGGGCCAACGTCCTGACTTTC.

The J gene is TRBJ1-3, the V gene TRBV5-1, with a possible D match to TRBD1 (5 bases). This CDR3 has 15 amino acids. The V and J ends lost 0 bases and 4 bases respectively, with 11 bases between them. Germline V gene sequence: CDR1 SGHRS, CDR2 YFSETQ. The CDR3 loop reads CASSLGRGVGNTIYF. The CDR3 bases are TGCGCCAGCAGCTTGGGTAGGGGAGTCGGAAACACCATATATTTT.

A note on this clone: Its ends do not fully match the called genes, so a read error is possible. This chain joins TRBV30 and TRBJ2-7, with D perhaps matching TRBD1 (5 bases). From germline, CDR1 is GTSNPN and CDR2 SVGIG (reference sequence). The CDR3 is made up of 11 amino acids. The CDR3 region is CAWSVGSRVGF. In nucleotides, the CDR3 is TGTGCCTGGAGTGTAGGTTCCAGGGTCGGCTTC.

This sequence joins TRBV10-2 and TRBJ1-2; TRBD1 matches 10 bases. The J segment lost 4 bases and the V segment lost 3 bases, leaving 8 bases of the junction unmatched. From germline, CDR1 is WSHSY and CDR2 SAAADI. The CDR3 has 16 amino acids. CDR3 coding DNA: TGCGCCAGCAGTGACCCCGCCGGGACAGGGGTCTATGGCTACACCTTC. It translates to CASSDPAGTGVYGYTF.